The 28 T cell receptor beta chains listed next were all sequenced from one sample in a study of CD8 T cells in Susac syndrome. RNA, at about 0.45 to 1 ug, was reverse transcribed with random hexamers. TCRdb ran MiXCR on the immunoSEQ multiplex PCR reads and lists one entry per CDR3 protein. The sample holds 150,000 to 200,000 distinct CDR3 sequences, approximately 93% seen once. Sequenced sample: CD4+ T cells from PBMCs. Receptor source: a human donor with multiple sclerosis.

V and J are TRBV5-1 and TRBJ2-7; tentative D call: TRBD1 (5 bases). The CDR3 covers 15 residues. V was clipped by 4 bases and J by 6 bases, with 20 bases between them. CDR1 is SGHRS, CDR2 YFSETQ, per germline. The CDR3 DNA follows: TGCGCCAGCAGCCCCCGACCCCACAATAGGGGCGAGCAGTACTTC. Translating gives CASSPRPHNRGEQYF.

The chain carries TRBV10-2 and TRBJ2-7; D perhaps matches TRBD1 (6 bases). This CDR3 is 13 amino acids long. CDR1 WSHSY and CDR2 SAAADI come from the germline V gene. V was pared by 9 bases and J by 3 bases, with 15 bases between. CDR3 amino acids: CASALQGDYEQYF. CDR3 nucleotides: TGCGCCAGTGCCTTACAGGGAGACTACGAGCAGTACTTC.

This chain connects TRBV20-1 to TRBJ2-7; D might be TRBD2 (6 bases). This CDR3 is 15 amino acids long. Trimming took off 2 bases at V and 5 bases at J, with 19 bases between the two ends. The germline V gene encodes CDR1 DFQATT and CDR2 SNEGSKA (reference sequence). The CDR3 DNA is TGCAGTGCTAGATATTTGGCGGGACCTCCCAACGAGCAGTACTTC. Translation: CSARYLAGPPNEQYF.

The gene calls are TRBV28 and TRBJ2-7; 10 positions agree with TRBD2. With V trimmed by 10 bases and J by 6 bases, 12 bases remained unmatched. Germline-derived CDR1 and CDR2 are MDHEN and SYDVKM. This CDR3 comprises 14 residues. The CDR3 region is CAITSGGAGGEQYF. In nucleotides, the CDR3 is TGTGCCATTACCAGCGGGGGGGCAGGTGGCGAGCAGTACTTC.

V is TRBV6-5 and J is TRBJ2-5; D remains unclear. V was trimmed by 6 bases and J by 7 bases, leaving 15 bases between them. CDR3 size: 13 residues. Per germline, CDR1 MNHEY and CDR2 SVGAGI. The CDR3 DNA reads as TGTGCCAGCAGCAAAGAGCTTACGGGGACCCAGTACTTC. Translated: CASSKELTGTQYF.

The chain couples TRBV6-2 or TRBV6-3 to TRBJ2-1; 7 nucleotides match TRBD1. Germline V lookup: CDR1 MNHEY, CDR2 SVGEGT. The CDR3 runs to 18 residues. Trimming removed 5 bases from V and 0 bases from J; junction bases left unmatched: 13. The CDR3 sequence: CASSPGQKISSSYNEQFF. The CDR3 DNA is TGTGCCAGCAGTCCGGGACAGAAAATTTCTAGCTCCTACAATGAGCAGTTCTTC.

The chain couples TRBV12-3 or TRBV12-4 to TRBJ1-1; a possible D gene is TRBD1 (6 bases). The CDR3 has 13 residues. Trimming cost V 7 bases and J 9 bases, with 18 bases left between them. CDR3 coding DNA: TGTGCCAGCAAGAATACAGGGACCCCGAAAGCTTTCTTT. It specifies CASKNTGTPKAFF.

The chain couples TRBV24-1 to TRBJ2-3; no clear D. Germline V lookup: CDR1 KGHDR, CDR2 SFDVKD. The CDR3 loop spans 13 amino acids. With 5 bases removed from V and 2 bases from J, the gap between germline ends came to 7 bases. The CDR3 nucleotides are TGTGCCACCAGTGGCAGGCCCACAGATACGCAGTATTTT. It translates to CATSGRPTDTQYF.

This chain uses TRBV7-6 with TRBJ1-5, with D unclear. V lost 3 bases and J 6 bases, leaving 9 bases between the germline ends. The germline V gene encodes CDR1 SGHVS and CDR2 FNYEAQ. CDR3 length: 13 residues. The CDR3 bases are TGTGCCAGCAGCTTCGGGGAAGGTCAGCCCCAGCATTTT. This sequence encodes CASSFGEGQPQHF.

V usage is TRBV20-1 and J usage is TRBJ2-5; D is tentatively TRBD1 or TRBD2 (6 bases each). Trimming removed 6 bases at V and 5 bases at J, with 16 bases between. The germline V gene has CDR1 DFQATT and CDR2 SNEGSKA (reference sequence). The CDR3 extends over 13 amino acids. The CDR3 DNA sequence: TGCAGTGCCGTTGTGGGGGGCGGGGAGACCCAGTACTTC. Its translation is CSAVVGGGETQYF.

The rearrangement links TRBV5-1 to TRBJ1-4; 9 nucleotides align to TRBD1. The germline V gene has CDR1 SGHRS and CDR2 YFSETQ. There are 14 residues in the CDR3. The trim removed 3 bases at V and 8 bases at J, leaving 5 bases unmatched. CDR3 nucleotide sequence: TGCGCCAGCAGCTCCAGACAGGGGGACGAAAAACTGTTTTTT. Protein: CASSSRQGDEKLFF. The full variable domain, rest sourced from reference TRBV5-1 and TRBJ1-4, is KAGVTQTPRYLIKTRGQQVTLSCSPISGHRSVSWYQQTPGQGLQFLFEYFSETQRNKGNFPGRFSGRQFSNSRSEMNVSTLELGDSALYLCASSSRQGDEKLFFGSGTQLSVL.

The chain is built from TRBV3-1 and TRBJ2-7; D uncertain. The V gene's germline CDR1 is LGHDT and CDR2 YNNKEL (reference sequence). The CDR3 sequence is 13 residues long. Trimming shortened V by 1 base and J by 3 bases, and 7 bases separated the two germline ends. CDR3 in amino acids: CASSQGSYYEQYF. The CDR3 nucleotides are TGTGCCAGCAGCCAAGGATCTTACTACGAGCAGTACTTC.

This clonotype appeared a few times. The V call is TRBV24-1, the J call TRBJ2-7; TRBD1 agrees at 7 bases. Germline V CDR1 and CDR2: KGHDR, SFDVKD. The V segment lost 3 bases and the J segment 6 bases; nucleotides outside the gene matches: 7. CDR3 size: 14 residues. The CDR3 is CATSDRQGTAEQYF. CDR3 coding DNA: TGTGCCACCAGTGATCGACAGGGTACAGCCGAGCAGTACTTC.

The chain links TRBV7-2 to TRBJ2-5; D might be TRBD2 (7 bases). The CDR3 is 13 residues long. Germline CDR1 and CDR2: SGHTA and FQGNSA. Trimming stripped 5 bases from V and 4 bases from J, with 11 bases between. The CDR3 sequence: CASSRGARETQYF. Here the CDR3 DNA reads TGTGCCAGCAGCCGGGGGGCCAGAGAGACCCAGTACTTC.

The chain carries TRBV3-1 and TRBJ2-1; D may be TRBD1 (6 bases). The V end was cut by 2 bases, the J end by 6 bases, with 20 bases between. CDR3 length: 17 residues. Per the germline V gene, CDR1 is LGHDT and CDR2 is YNNKEL (reference sequence). Written as DNA, the CDR3 is TGTGCCAGCAGCCAATCCCCGACAGGAGTATGGCCCAATGAGCAGTTCTTC. It is translated as CASSQSPTGVWPNEQFF.

The chain combines TRBV9 with TRBJ2-6, with a tentative D call TRBD1 (5 bases). Deletions cut 4 bases from V and 0 bases from J, with 14 bases between. The germline CDR1 and CDR2 sequences are SGDLS and YYNGEE. CDR3 length: 17 residues. Here the CDR3 DNA reads TGTGCCAGCAGCATGCTCAGGGATAGCTCTGGGGCCAACGTCCTGACTTTC. The encoded protein is CASSMLRDSSGANVLTF.

V usage is TRBV5-4 and J usage is TRBJ2-2; TRBD1 agrees at 7 bases. Germline V gene lookup returns CDR1 SGHNT and CDR2 YYREEE (reference sequence). The CDR3 loop spans 15 amino acids. Trimming removed 1 base from V and 7 bases from J; junction bases left unmatched: 7. The CDR3 DNA sequence: TGTGCCAGCAGCTTGAAAACAGGGGTGGGCGGGGAGCTGTTTTTT. Translating it yields CASSLKTGVGGELFF.

The chain combines TRBV6-6 with TRBJ1-1; D is uncertain. The germline CDR1 and CDR2 sequences are MNHNY and SVGAGI (reference sequence). V shed 0 bases and J shed 6 bases, with 14 bases lying between them. The CDR3 is 15 residues long. This chain's CDR3 is CASSYSGGTLAEAFF. In DNA, the CDR3 is TGTGCCAGCAGTTACTCAGGCGGTACATTGGCTGAAGCTTTCTTT.

The genes are TRBV4-1 and TRBJ2-2, with 7 nucleotides matching TRBD2. Looked up from germline, CDR1 is MGHRA and CDR2 is YSYEKL. The CDR3 loop spans 17 amino acids. Trimming cost V 0 bases and J 0 bases; bases outside gene matches: 4. CDR3 sequence: CASSQEVLAANTGELFF. In DNA, the CDR3 is TGCGCCAGCAGCCAAGAGGTCCTAGCGGCGAACACCGGGGAGCTGTTTTTT.

This clonotype was detected a few times. The chain recombines TRBV7-9 with TRBJ1-6; 8 nucleotides match TRBD1. J lost 8 bases, V lost 1 base, and 13 bases had no gene match. Germline CDR1 is SEHNR and CDR2 is FQNEAQ (reference sequence). The CDR3 is 18 amino acids. The chain's CDR3 is CASSLGTGSGVFHSPLHF. The CDR3 DNA follows: TGTGCCAGCAGCTTAGGGACAGGGAGTGGGGTTTTTCATTCACCCCTCCACTTT.

The genes are TRBV6-1 and TRBJ2-1; TRBD1 might be the D (5 bases). Per the germline V gene, CDR1 is MNHNS and CDR2 is SASEGT. CDR3 length equals 13 residues. V was cut by 2 bases and J by 8 bases, with 10 bases left in between. In nucleotides, the CDR3 is TGTGCCAGCAGTGAACCAGGGTTGGATGAGCAGTTCTTC. Translation: CASSEPGLDEQFF.

V and J are TRBV7-9 and TRBJ2-1; D not certain. Germline V lookup: CDR1 SEHNR, CDR2 FQNEAQ (reference sequence). The CDR3 is 13 residues long. The germline V and J ends were trimmed by 5 bases and 6 bases, with 11 bases remaining between them. The CDR3 loop reads CASSRTGTNEQFF. CDR3 sequence (DNA): TGTGCCAGCAGCCGAACGGGTACCAATGAGCAGTTCTTC.

This clonotype was recorded once. The chain recombines TRBV4-3 with TRBJ2-2; TRBD2 matches 13 bases. This CDR3 has 21 residues. Trimming cost V 1 base and J 3 bases; bases outside gene matches: 14. Germline V gene lookup returns CDR1 LGHNA and CDR2 YSLEER. The CDR3 coding sequence is TGCGCCAGCAGCCAAGCGGTACTAGCGGGAGGGATGAATATAGACACCGGGGAGCTGTTTTTT. It translates to CASSQAVLAGGMNIDTGELFF.

The chain recombines TRBV12-3 or TRBV12-4 with TRBJ1-4, with 9 nucleotides matching TRBD1. The V and J ends lost 7 bases and 7 bases, in that order; junction bases with no gene match: 4. CDR3 length equals 13 residues. The CDR3 nucleotides are TGTGCCAGCAAGGGACAGGGAGGTGAAAAACTGTTTTTT. Encoded protein: CASKGQGGEKLFF.

The J gene is TRBJ2-7, the V gene TRBV27; perhaps D is TRBD1 or TRBD2 (6 bases each). Trimming shortened V by 4 bases and J by 4 bases, and 20 bases separated the two germline ends. The CDR3 has 16 amino acids. CDR1 is MNHEY and CDR2 is SMNVEV in the germline V gene (reference sequence). Here the CDR3 DNA reads TGTGCCAGCAGTTCCCTCGGGTCCTCGGGGGCATACGAGCAGTACTTC. This translates into CASSSLGSSGAYEQYF.

The chain links TRBV28 to TRBJ1-5, with 7 nucleotides matching TRBD1. J was trimmed by 7 bases and V by 8 bases; bases with no gene match: 11. The CDR3 is 14 residues long. The germline V gene encodes CDR1 MDHEN and CDR2 SYDVKM. CDR3 protein: CASGRHRGGQPQHF. CDR3 DNA: TGTGCCAGCGGCCGACACAGGGGAGGCCAGCCCCAGCATTTT.

The chain's CDR3 is CASSQGGWGEQFF. CDR3 nucleotides: TGCGCCAGCAGCCAAGGGGGTTGGGGTGAGCAGTTCTTC. The V call is TRBV4-3, the J call TRBJ2-1, with D hard to call. V gave up 1 base and J gave up 9 bases, with 10 bases separating them. The CDR3 has 13 amino acids. Germline CDR1 reads LGHNA; CDR2 reads YSLEER.

The J gene is TRBJ1-2, the V gene TRBV19; maybe TRBD1 (6 bases). The V end lost 8 bases, the J end lost 1 base, and 8 bases lay between the germline ends. CDR1 LNHDA and CDR2 SQIVND come from the germline V gene (reference sequence). There are 12 residues in the CDR3. CDR3 sequence: CASGQFNYGYTF. For the CDR3, the DNA is TGTGCCAGTGGACAGTTTAACTATGGCTACACCTTC. Looking up the rest from reference TRBV19 and TRBJ1-2 gives the full variable domain: DGGITQSPKYLFRKEGQNVTLSCEQNLNHDAMYWYRQDPGQGLRLIYYSQIVNDFQKGDIAEGYSVSREKKESFPLTVTSAQKNPTAFYLCASGQFNYGYTFGSGTRLTVV.